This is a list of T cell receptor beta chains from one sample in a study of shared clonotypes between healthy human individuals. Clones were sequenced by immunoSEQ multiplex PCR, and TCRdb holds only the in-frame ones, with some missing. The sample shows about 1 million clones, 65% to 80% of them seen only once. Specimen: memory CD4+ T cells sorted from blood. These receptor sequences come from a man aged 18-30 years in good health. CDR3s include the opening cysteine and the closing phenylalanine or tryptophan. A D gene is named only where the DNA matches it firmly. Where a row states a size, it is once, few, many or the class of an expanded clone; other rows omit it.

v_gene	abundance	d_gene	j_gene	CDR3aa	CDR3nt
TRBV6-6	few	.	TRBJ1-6	CASSYVANGNSPLHF	TGTGCCAGCAGTTACGTGGCAAACGGGAATTCACCCCTCCACTTT
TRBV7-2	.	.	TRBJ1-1	CASSLRQNTEAFF	TGTGCCAGCAGCTTAAGGCAGAACACTGAAGCTTTCTTT
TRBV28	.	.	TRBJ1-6	CASRREQGLGNSPLHF	TGTGCCAGCAGAAGAGAACAGGGATTAGGTAATTCACCCCTCCACTTT
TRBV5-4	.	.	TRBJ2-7	CASSLDRVYEQYF	TGTGCCAGCAGCTTGGACAGGGTCTACGAGCAGTACTTC
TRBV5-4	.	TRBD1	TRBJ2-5	CASGDRVKETQYF	TGTGCCAGCGGGGACAGGGTCAAAGAGACCCAGTACTTC
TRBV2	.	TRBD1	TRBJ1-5	CASADRGRGNQPQHF	TGTGCCAGCGCGGACAGGGGGCGCGGCAATCAGCCCCAGCATTTT
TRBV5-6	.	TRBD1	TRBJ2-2	CASSLEYRGTGELFF	TGTGCCAGCAGCTTGGAGTACAGGGGCACCGGGGAGCTGTTTTTT
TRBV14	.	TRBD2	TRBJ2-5	CASSTRGGETQYF	TGTGCCAGCAGCACGCGGGGGGGCGAGACCCAGTACTTC
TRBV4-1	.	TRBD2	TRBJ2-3	CASSQEPPRLAGGRADTQYF	TGCGCCAGCAGCCAAGAACCGCCCCGGCTAGCGGGAGGGCGAGCAGATACGCAGTATTTT
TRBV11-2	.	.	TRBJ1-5	CASSPGPAASQPQHF	TGTGCCAGCAGCCCCGGACCGGCCGCCTCTCAGCCCCAGCATTTT
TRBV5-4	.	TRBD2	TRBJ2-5	CASSSTSPGKTQYF	TGTGCCAGCAGCTCGACTAGCCCGGGAAAGACCCAGTACTTC
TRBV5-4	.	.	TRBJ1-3	CASSLGQLSGNTIYF	TGTGCCAGCAGCTTGGGACAGTTGTCTGGAAACACCATATATTTT
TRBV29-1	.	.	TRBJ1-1	CSVGGSGAFF	TGCAGCGTGGGGGGTTCGGGAGCTTTCTTT
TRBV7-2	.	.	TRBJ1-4	CASSPGRQINEKLFF	TGTGCCAGCAGCCCCGGTCGACAGATTAATGAAAAACTGTTTTTT
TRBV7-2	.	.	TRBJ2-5	CASSLGERETQYF	TGTGCCAGCAGCCTTGGGGAAAGGGAGACCCAGTACTTC
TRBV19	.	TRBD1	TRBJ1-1	CASSVDRGTEAFF	TGTGCCAGTAGTGTCGACAGGGGCACTGAAGCTTTCTTT
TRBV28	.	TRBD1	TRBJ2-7	CATTGASSYEQYF	TGTGCCACCACAGGGGCTAGCTCCTACGAGCAGTACTTC
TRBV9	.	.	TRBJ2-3	CASSARGGTQYF	TGTGCCAGCAGCGCCAGGGGGGGAACGCAGTATTTT
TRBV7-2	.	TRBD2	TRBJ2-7	CASSLGLAGGGEQYF	TGTGCCAGCAGCTTGGGACTAGCGGGAGGGGGCGAGCAGTACTTC
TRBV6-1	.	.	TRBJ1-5	CASSEGGERNQPQHF	TGTGCCAGCAGTGAAGGGGGAGAACGAAATCAGCCCCAGCATTTT
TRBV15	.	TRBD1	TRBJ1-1	CATSRQTGPMNTEAFF	TGTGCCACCAGCAGGCAGACAGGGCCTATGAACACTGAAGCTTTCTTT
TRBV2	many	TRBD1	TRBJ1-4	CASRRQGPEKLFF	TGTGCCAGCAGAAGACAGGGACCTGAAAAACTGTTTTTT
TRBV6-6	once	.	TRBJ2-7	CASSRYSYEQYF	TGTGCCAGCAGTCGGTACTCCTACGAGCAGTACTTC
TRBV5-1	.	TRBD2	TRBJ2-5	CASSLRTSQETQYF	TGCGCCAGCAGCCTAAGGACTAGTCAAGAGACCCAGTACTTC
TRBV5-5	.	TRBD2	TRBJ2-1	CASRSGTSSFNEQFF	TGTGCCAGCAGATCCGGGACTAGCAGTTTCAATGAGCAGTTCTTC
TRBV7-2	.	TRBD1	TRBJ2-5	CASSLDRGQETQYF	TGTGCCAGCAGCCTAGACAGGGGCCAAGAGACCCAGTACTTC
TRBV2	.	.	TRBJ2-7	CASTGYGEQYF	TGTGCCAGCACTGGGTACGGGGAGCAGTACTTC
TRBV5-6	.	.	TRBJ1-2	CASSPGKRGAYGYTF	TGTGCCAGCAGCCCTGGAAAGAGGGGGGCCTATGGCTACACCTTC
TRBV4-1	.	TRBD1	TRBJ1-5	CASAGQGWNQPQHF	TGCGCCAGCGCGGGACAGGGATGGAATCAGCCCCAGCATTTT
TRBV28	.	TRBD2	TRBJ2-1	CAGGTSGGNNEQFF	TGTGCCGGAGGGACTAGCGGGGGGAACAATGAGCAGTTCTTC
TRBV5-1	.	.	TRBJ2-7	CASSLESQTYEQYF	TGCGCCAGCAGCTTGGAATCTCAAACCTACGAGCAGTACTTC
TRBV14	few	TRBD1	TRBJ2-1	CASSHFGQGSYNEQFF	TGTGCCAGCAGCCATTTCGGACAGGGATCCTACAATGAGCAGTTCTTC
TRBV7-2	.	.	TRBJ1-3	CASSLGGAGALGAGNTIYF	TGTGCCAGCAGCTTAGGGGGAGCTGGGGCGTTAGGGGCTGGAAACACCATATATTTT
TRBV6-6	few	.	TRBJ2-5	CASKRETQYF	TGTGCCAGCAAAAGGGAGACCCAGTACTTC
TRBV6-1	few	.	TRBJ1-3	CASSEGLGANTIYF	TGTGCCAGCAGTGAAGGTCTCGGGGCGAACACCATATATTTT
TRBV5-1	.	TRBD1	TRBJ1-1	CASSLTRQGNTMNTEAFF	TGCGCCAGCAGCTTGACCCGACAGGGGAATACAATGAACACTGAAGCTTTCTTT
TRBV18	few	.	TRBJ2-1	CASSSPLWTVNYNEQFF	TGTGCCAGCTCATCGCCCCTGTGGACGGTCAACTACAATGAGCAGTTCTTC
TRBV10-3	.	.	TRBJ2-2	CAISEGPGGELFF	TGTGCCATCAGTGAGGGGCCGGGCGGGGAGCTGTTTTTT
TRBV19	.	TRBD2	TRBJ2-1	CASSTRTSGARLGEQFF	TGTGCCAGTAGTACAAGAACTAGCGGGGCTCGTCTCGGTGAGCAGTTCTTC
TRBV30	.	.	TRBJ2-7	CAWVLGPEAYEQYF	TGTGCCTGGGTCCTGGGGCCAGAAGCCTACGAGCAGTACTTC
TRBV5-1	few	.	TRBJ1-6	CASSSQAGGSPLHF	TGCGCCAGCAGCTCCCAAGCGGGGGGTTCACCCCTCCACTTT